The present T cell receptor beta chain was sequenced within a study of T cells in localized non-small cell lung cancer. Study observations and caveats: Researchers found a median around 59 of the top 100 tumor clones in adjacent lung. Uninvolved nearby lung showed the greatest T cell clonality, exceeding that found in tumor.

The method was immunoSEQ multiplex PCR; TCRdb's version includes in-frame clones alone and lacks a portion of them. Of about 91,000 clones listed, 87% are singletons. With respect to this clone: What it binds is unknown.

V lost 5 bases, J lost 7 bases, and 15 bases lay in between. The CDR3 totals 14 residues. Germline CDR1 and CDR2: LNHDA and SQIVND (reference sequence). The genes are TRBV19 and TRBJ2-1; D might be TRBD1 (6 bases). This TCR was recovered from a man aged 40 to 70 with stage I squamous cell lung carcinoma. The specimen was peripheral blood, collected before any cancer treatment. The CDR3 nucleotides are TGTGCCAGTAGTGACAGGCACCCGACAAATGAGCAGTTCTTC. This gives the protein CASSDRHPTNEQFF.